These 17 T cell receptor beta chains originate from one sample sequenced in a study of cytomegalovirus exposure and HLA in healthy donors. The primer mix had 60 Vbeta and 13 Jbeta primers. Assay used: immunoSEQ multiplex PCR; TCRdb lists only in-frame clones, some missing. Of tens of thousands of clones listed, about three quarters are singletons. The specimen was PBMCs. The source of these receptors is a male donor in good health and CMV-seropositive.

V usage is TRBV12-5 and J usage is TRBJ2-3; 9 bases are shared with TRBD2. Germline lookup yields CDR1 LGHNT and CDR2 FRNRAP. This CDR3 is built from 15 residues. V shed 2 bases, J shed 0 bases, and the junction held 0 bases outside the gene matches. Here the CDR3 reads CASGLTSGSTDTQYF. The CDR3 nucleotides are TGTGCTAGTGGTTTGACTAGCGGGAGCACAGATACGCAGTATTTT.

V usage is TRBV9 and J usage is TRBJ2-5; possibly TRBD2 for D (5 bases). This CDR3 is built from 14 residues. Looked up from germline, CDR1 is SGDLS and CDR2 is YYNGEE. V was trimmed by 0 bases and J by 2 bases, leaving 8 bases between them. CDR3 nucleotides: TGTGCCAGCAGCGTAGCTAGCATACAAGAGACCCAGTACTTC. Translated, it gives CASSVASIQETQYF. Full variable domain (remainder filled in from reference TRBV9 and TRBJ2-5): DSGVTQTPKHLITATGQRVTLRCSPRSGDLSVYWYQQSLDQGLQFLIQYYNGEERAKGNILERFSAQQFPDLHSELNLSSLELGDSALYFCASSVASIQETQYFGPGTRLLVL.

The chain couples TRBV29-1 to TRBJ2-5; possible D gene TRBD1, 5 bases. With the DNA end fitting TRBJ2-7 better, the J assignment may be wrong. The germline gives CDR1 SQVTM, CDR2 ANQGSEA. The CDR3 covers 13 residues. CDR3: CSVVVQGSYEQYF. CDR3 bases: TGCAGCGTTGTGGTCCAGGGCTCCTACGAGCAGTACTTC.

This chain joins TRBV5-4 and TRBJ2-7, with 8 bases matching TRBD2. CDR3 length: 15 amino acids. Germline assignment: CDR1 SGHNT and CDR2 YYREEE (reference sequence). The ends lost 0 bases at V and 3 bases at J; junction bases unmatched: 5. The CDR3 DNA is TGTGCCAGCAGCTTGGCCGCGGGAGGTTACTACGAGCAGTACTTC. The encoded protein is CASSLAAGGYYEQYF.

This sequence joins TRBV7-8 and TRBJ2-7; D might be TRBD2 (6 bases). The V gene's germline CDR1 is SGHVS and CDR2 FQNEAQ. V was clipped by 1 base and J by 4 bases, with 23 bases between them. The CDR3 is 18 residues long. This CDR3 reads CASSLGRIRELGRYEQYF. CDR3 coding DNA: TGTGCCAGCAGCTTAGGTCGAATCAGGGAGCTCGGGAGATACGAGCAGTACTTC.

The rearrangement uses TRBV6-6 and TRBJ2-7; 7 positions match TRBD1. Trimming at V came to 5 bases and at J to 0 bases, leaving 4 bases not matched to a gene. Germline assignment: CDR1 MNHNY and CDR2 SVGAGI (reference sequence). This CDR3 has 14 residues. This CDR3 reads CASSPTGPSYEQYF. CDR3 sequence (DNA): TGTGCCAGCAGTCCGACAGGGCCCTCCTACGAGCAGTACTTC.

The chain employs TRBV6-7 and TRBJ1-4; weak D call: TRBD1 (6 bases). TRBV6-7 is noted as an ORF with a role that remains uncertain. Between the trimmed V and J ends, which lost 4 bases and 0 bases, there was a span of 15 bases. CDR3 size: 17 residues. CDR3: CASSSRDKATTNEKLFF. CDR3 coding DNA: TGTGCCAGCAGTTCCCGGGACAAGGCCACAACTAATGAAAAACTGTTTTTT.

About this clone itself: Other DNA sequences in the sample encode the same CDR3. This sequence joins TRBV2 and TRBJ2-7; 15 nucleotides match TRBD2. V dropped 5 bases and J dropped 7; count of bases not matched to a gene: 3. Germline V gives CDR1 SNHLY, CDR2 FYNNEI. The CDR3 spans 14 residues. CDR3 DNA sequence: TGTGCCAGCAGTCCCGGGACTAGCGGGGGGGAGCAGTACTTC. This translates into CASSPGTSGGEQYF.

The rearrangement links TRBV11-2 to TRBJ1-2; tentative D call: TRBD1 (6 bases). V lost 5 bases and J 4 bases, leaving 17 bases between the germline ends. Per germline, CDR1 SGHAT and CDR2 FQNNGV. This CDR3 has 15 amino acids. The CDR3 coding sequence is TGTGCCAGCAGCCGCAATGGGGGCGAGGTCTATGGCTACACCTTC. Protein: CASSRNGGEVYGYTF.

The chain carries TRBV7-8 and TRBJ1-3; 7 nucleotides agree with TRBD1. This CDR3 comprises 16 residues. CDR1 and CDR2 (germline): SGHVS, FQNEAQ. V lost 1 base, J lost 3 bases, and 6 bases stayed unmatched. CDR3 region: CASSLEGALRGNTIYF. Here the CDR3 DNA reads TGTGCCAGCAGCTTAGAGGGGGCGCTTCGTGGAAACACCATATATTTT.

V gene TRBV25-1 combines with J gene TRBJ2-2; 8 bases are a match to TRBD1. CDR1 is MGHDK, CDR2 SYGVNS, per germline. The CDR3 totals 13 residues. V lost 8 bases and J lost 5; bases outside the gene matches: 4. CDR3 coding DNA: TGTGCCAGCGGACAGGGCGTGACCGGGGAGCTGTTTTTT. It translates to CASGQGVTGELFF.

This chain joins TRBV14 and TRBJ2-5; 9 bases line up with TRBD2. The germline CDR1 and CDR2 sequences are SGHDN and FVKESK. V dropped 1 base and J dropped 4; count of bases not matched to a gene: 7. There are 16 residues in the CDR3. The CDR3 DNA follows: TGTGCCAGCAGCCAAGGTATAGCGGGAGTCGGAGAGACCCAGTACTTC. Its translation is CASSQGIAGVGETQYF.

The V call is TRBV14, the J call TRBJ2-7; D possibly corresponds to TRBD1 (5 bases). The germline V gene encodes CDR1 SGHDN and CDR2 FVKESK. Trimming shortened V by 5 bases and J by 1 base, and 12 bases separated the two germline ends. CDR3 length equals 14 residues. CDR3 amino acids: CASSYYAGSYEQYF. In DNA form, the CDR3 reads TGTGCCAGCAGCTATTATGCAGGGTCCTACGAGCAGTACTTC.

The chain couples TRBV6-6 to TRBJ2-2; D is uncertain. The ends were cut back, 8 bases at V and 2 bases at J, with 9 bases in the middle. The CDR3 is 13 residues long. The germline CDR1 and CDR2 sequences are MNHNY and SVGAGI (reference sequence). The CDR3 DNA sequence: TGTGCCAGCTGGCCCGTAAACACCGGGGAGCTGTTTTTT. It is translated as CASWPVNTGELFF.

This chain connects TRBV27 to TRBJ1-2; TRBD1 might be the D (6 bases). The CDR3 is 15 residues long. Germline assignment: CDR1 MNHEY and CDR2 SMNVEV (reference sequence). With 8 bases removed from V and 7 bases from J, the gap between germline ends came to 23 bases. The CDR3 DNA reads as TGTGCCAGCGGGCCGAGGACAGTATCGTCCCCTGGCTACACCTTC. Translation: CASGPRTVSSPGYTF.

The chain carries TRBV27 and TRBJ1-1; a weak D match, TRBD1 (5 bases). Trimming took 2 bases from V and 4 from J, leaving 14 bases between them. There are 15 residues in the CDR3. Germline CDR1 is MNHEY and CDR2 is SMNVEV (reference sequence). The CDR3, as DNA: TGTGCCAGCAGTTTAGGACACCGGAGAGGCACTGAAGCTTTCTTT. Residues: CASSLGHRRGTEAFF.

The table lists this clone with a few counts. The chain couples TRBV7-2 to TRBJ1-1; weak D call: TRBD1 (5 bases). Germline V gene lookup returns CDR1 SGHTA and CDR2 FQGNSA. V was trimmed by 1 base and J by 10 bases, leaving 13 bases between them. This CDR3 region has 13 residues. The CDR3 sequence: CASSLVQGLVAFF. DNA of the CDR3: TGTGCCAGCAGCTTAGTGCAGGGATTGGTAGCTTTCTTT.